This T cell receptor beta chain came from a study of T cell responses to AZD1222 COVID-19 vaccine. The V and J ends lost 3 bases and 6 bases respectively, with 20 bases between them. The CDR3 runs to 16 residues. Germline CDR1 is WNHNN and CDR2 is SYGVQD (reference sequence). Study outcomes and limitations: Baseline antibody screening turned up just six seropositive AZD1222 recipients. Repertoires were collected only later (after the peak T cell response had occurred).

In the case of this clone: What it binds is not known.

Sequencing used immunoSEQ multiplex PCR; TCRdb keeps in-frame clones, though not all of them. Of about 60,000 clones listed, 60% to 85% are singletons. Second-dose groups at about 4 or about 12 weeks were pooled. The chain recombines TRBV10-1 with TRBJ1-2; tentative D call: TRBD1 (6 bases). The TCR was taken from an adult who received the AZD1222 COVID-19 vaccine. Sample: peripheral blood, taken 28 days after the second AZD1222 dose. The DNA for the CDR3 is TGCGCCAGCAGTGACTCGAACAGGGTAGCCTCAAATGGCTACACCTTC. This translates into CASSDSNRVASNGYTF.